This entry lists 9 T cell receptor beta chains sequenced from one sample in a study of blood T cells in healthy people across ages. Sample-barcoded 5' priming and a J-beta primer mix drove a second PCR of about 7 to 11 cycles. TCRdb recomputed calls from the 5' RACE reads with MiXCR, one row per CDR3 protein. The repertoire has some 1,800,000 distinct CDR3 sequences, about two fifths of them found once; the top ten carry more than 20%. Sequenced sample: blood. These receptors all come from a human donor in good health.

In nucleotides, the CDR3 is TGCGCCAGCAGCCAAGAGGGAAGGGTGCGGGGGACCCACAACGGGGAGCTGTTTTTT. Its protein is CASSQEGRVRGTHNGELFF. The chain is built from TRBV4-3 and TRBJ2-2, with TRBD2 identical over 7 bases. Germline CDR1 is LGHNA and CDR2 is YSLEER. V lost 0 bases to trimming and J lost 7 bases; unmatched junction nucleotides: 17. This CDR3 has 19 amino acids.

The CDR3 DNA reads as TGTGCCAGCAGTTTCGCCTCGGAAGGGCGGGACGAGCAGTACTTC. Translation: CASSFASEGRDEQYF. The J gene is TRBJ2-5, the V gene TRBV12-3 or TRBV12-4; D might be TRBD2 (5 bases). With the DNA end fitting TRBJ2-7 better, the J assignment may be wrong. The CDR3 runs to 15 residues.

The rearrangement joins TRBV2 to TRBJ2-1; unclear D gene. CDR1 is SNHLY, CDR2 FYNNEI, per germline. The CDR3 runs to 12 residues. The ends were cut back, 7 bases at V and 7 bases at J, with 11 bases in the middle. The CDR3 loop reads CASKMGGNEQFF. CDR3 DNA sequence: TGTGCCAGCAAGATGGGTGGGAATGAGCAGTTCTTC.

Ten or more counts support this clonotype. V gene TRBV20-1 combines with J gene TRBJ2-3; D is possibly TRBD1 or TRBD2 (6 bases each). V was trimmed by 6 bases and J by 3 bases, leaving 10 bases between them. The CDR3 consists of 12 residues. From germline, CDR1 is DFQATT and CDR2 SNEGSKA (reference sequence). The CDR3 loop is CSAEGGTDTQYF. The CDR3 region has the DNA TGCAGTGCGGAAGGGGGGACAGATACGCAGTATTTT.

This rearrangement joins TRBV4-1 to TRBJ1-1, with D maybe TRBD1 (6 bases). CDR3 length equals 15 residues. From germline, CDR1 is MGHRA and CDR2 YSYEKL. Deletions cut 2 bases from V and 1 base from J, with 11 bases between. For the CDR3, the DNA is TGCGCCAGCAGCCAATTAGGGGGGCAGAACACTGAAGCTTTCTTT. It encodes CASSQLGGQNTEAFF.

This rearrangement joins TRBV4-1 to TRBJ1-2; D remains ambiguous. Germline CDR1 is MGHRA and CDR2 is YSYEKL. CDR3 size: 13 residues. The ends were cut back, 2 bases at V and 3 bases at J, with 7 bases in the middle. The CDR3 sequence is CASSQTEDYGYTF. Written as DNA, the CDR3 is TGCGCCAGCAGCCAAACAGAGGACTATGGCTACACCTTC.

The chain couples TRBV6-1 to TRBJ2-7, with 8 bases fitting TRBD2. From germline, CDR1 is MNHNS and CDR2 SASEGT. This CDR3 is built from 14 residues. Trimming removed 5 bases from V and 4 bases from J; junction bases left unmatched: 7. CDR3 protein: CASSSLGTRYEQYF. CDR3 bases: TGTGCCAGCAGTTCCCTAGGGACTAGATACGAGCAGTACTTC.

V and J are TRBV7-8 and TRBJ1-1; D uncertain. Trimming cost V 3 bases and J 4 bases, with 18 bases left between them. This CDR3 is built from 16 residues. Germline loops: CDR1 SGHVS, CDR2 FQNEAQ. The DNA for the CDR3 is TGTGCCAGCAGCTTGTCTTACGGGCTCAGGAGCACTGAAGCTTTCTTT. Encoded protein: CASSLSYGLRSTEAFF. Complete variable domain (other parts from reference TRBV7-8 and TRBJ1-1): GAGVSQSPRYKVAKRGQDVALRCDPISGHVSLFWYQQALGQGPEFLTYFQNEAQLDKSGLPSDRFFAERPEGSVSTLKIQRTQQEDSAVYLCASSLSYGLRSTEAFFGQGTRLTVV.

V and J are TRBV13 and TRBJ1-2, with TRBD1 as a possible D gene (5 bases). The V and J ends lost 4 bases and 3 bases respectively, with 15 bases between them. Germline V lookup: CDR1 PRHDT, CDR2 FYEKMQ (reference sequence). This CDR3 has 15 residues. DNA of the CDR3: TGTGCCAGCAGCTCCGGGACTCCCGAGGACTATGGCTACACCTTC. Its translation: CASSSGTPEDYGYTF. The whole variable domain, remainder taken from reference TRBV13 and TRBJ1-2, is AAGVIQSPRHLIKEKRETATLKCYPIPRHDTVYWYQQGPGQDPQFLISFYEKMQSDKGSIPDRFSAQQFSDYHSELNMSSLELGDSALYFCASSSGTPEDYGYTFGSGTRLTVV.